Following are 24 T cell receptor beta chains from one sample sequenced in a study of Graves' ophthalmopathy and Graves' hyperthyroidism. CDR3 regions of TCR beta were amplified from RNA transcripts. The authors performed first-round RT-PCR with HTBI primers and then a second-round multiplex PCR. TCRdb reanalysed the multiplex PCR reads using MiXCR and keeps one entry per CDR3 protein. This table holds about 230,000 distinct CDR3 sequences, approximately 42% found once. The sample was peripheral blood. The receptor set was obtained from an adult man with Graves' ophthalmopathy.

This clonotype has only a few counts. The chain combines TRBV20-1 with TRBJ2-2; no clear D gene. This CDR3 region has 13 residues. The germline CDR1 and CDR2 sequences are DFQATT and SNEGSKA (reference sequence). The CDR3 spells CSATNANTGELFF. CDR3 in DNA: TGCAGCGCAACAAACGCGAACACCGGGGAGCTGTTTTTT.

The chain is built from TRBV6-5 and TRBJ2-5; 7 bases are shared with TRBD1. Germline CDR1 reads MNHEY; CDR2 reads SVGAGI. The CDR3 has 14 amino acids. With 7 bases clipped from V and 1 base from J, the junction kept 6 bases outside the gene matches. The CDR3 loop reads CASKIGDSQETQYF. The CDR3 DNA reads as TGTGCCAGCAAGATAGGGGACAGCCAAGAGACCCAGTACTTC.

As concerns this clonotype: A read error is likely, as this CDR3 ends without the conserved phenylalanine or tryptophan. The chain has TRBV7-2 and TRBJ2-7; 7 bases map to TRBD1. This CDR3 region has 14 residues. Looked up from germline, CDR1 is SGHTA and CDR2 is FQGNSA. The V and J ends lost 5 bases and 4 bases, in that order; junction bases with no gene match: 8. This CDR3 reads CASSPRTGEYEQYL. The CDR3 bases are TGTGCCAGCAGCCCTAGGACAGGAGAGTACGAGCAGTACCTC.

The chain has TRBV5-1 and TRBJ1-5; no clear D. Looked up from germline, CDR1 is SGHRS and CDR2 is YFSETQ. V lost 5 bases to trimming and J lost 2 bases, with 14 bases between them. The CDR3 has 15 residues. CDR3 residues: CASSEGSRGNQPQHF. Here the CDR3 DNA reads TGCGCCAGCAGTGAAGGGTCCAGAGGCAATCAGCCCCAGCATTTT.

Here the CDR3 DNA reads TGTGCCAGCAGCCCTAGGGAGGCGAGCTATGGCTACACCTTC. Translated: CASSPREASYGYTF. The chain employs TRBV12-3 or TRBV12-4 and TRBJ1-2, with no clear D. Trimming took 6 bases from V and 4 from J, leaving 15 bases between them. The CDR3 totals 14 residues.

This chain uses TRBV9 with TRBJ2-2; 9 bases agree with TRBD2. The V gene end was trimmed by 4 bases and the J gene end by 7 bases; junction bases not matched to a gene: 14. Germline CDR1 SGDLS, CDR2 YYNGEE. This CDR3 region has 17 residues. The CDR3 nucleotides are TGTGCCAGCAGCCCCGGGGGTAGCGGGAGATTCGGCGGGGAGCTGTTTTTT. This encodes CASSPGGSGRFGGELFF.

Comment on this clonotype: Given a much more abundant clone one base away, this may be a read error. V and J are TRBV2 and TRBJ1-5; D remains ambiguous. The CDR3 sequence is 13 residues long. Looked up from germline, CDR1 is SNHLY and CDR2 is FYNNEI. V was pared by 2 bases and J by 6 bases, with 8 bases between. The CDR3 loop reads CASSESTSQPQHF. CDR3 nucleotides: TGTGCCAGCAGTGAATCGACAAGTCAGCCCCAGCATTTT.

This chain uses TRBV2 with TRBJ2-7; perhaps TRBD2 as D (7 bases). The V end was cut by 5 bases, the J end by 4 bases, with 15 bases between. Germline-derived CDR1 and CDR2 are SNHLY and FYNNEI. The CDR3 runs 14 residues. The DNA for the CDR3 is TGTGCCAGCAGTTCGGGGGGCGCCGGATACGAGCAGTACTTC. Translated, it gives CASSSGGAGYEQYF.

This clonotype showed up just a few times. The CDR3 protein is CASSLGGAGTEAFF. The DNA of the CDR3 is TGTGCCAGCAGCTTAGGGGGGGCTGGGACTGAAGCTTTCTTT. The chain employs TRBV7-9 and TRBJ1-1, with D possibly matching TRBD1 (6 bases). The V and J ends lost 1 base and 5 bases respectively, with 11 bases between them. The V gene's germline CDR1 is SEHNR and CDR2 FQNEAQ (reference sequence). The CDR3 contains 14 residues. Full variable domain (rest looked up from reference TRBV7-9 and TRBJ1-1): DTGVSQNPRHKITKRGQNVTFRCDPISEHNRLYWYRQTLGQGPEFLTYFQNEAQLEKSRLLSDRFSAERPKGSFSTLEIQRTEQGDSAMYLCASSLGGAGTEAFFGQGTRLTVV.

The V call is TRBV6-1, the J call TRBJ1-6; no reliable D call. The CDR3 runs to 14 residues. With 5 bases removed from V and 7 bases from J, the gap between germline ends came to 12 bases. Germline loops: CDR1 MNHNS, CDR2 SASEGT. CDR3 amino acids: CASSISLGNSPLHF. CDR3 DNA: TGTGCCAGCAGTATTTCTCTGGGAAATTCACCCCTCCACTTT.

DNA for the CDR3: TGTGCCAGCAGCCTAGGGACAGTTCCTCCCTACGAGCAGTACTTC. Protein sequence: CASSLGTVPPYEQYF. The chain links TRBV5-5 to TRBJ2-7, with 7 positions matching TRBD1. The V gene end was trimmed by 4 bases and the J gene end by 2 bases; junction bases not matched to a gene: 9. This CDR3 spans 15 amino acids. Germline V CDR1 and CDR2: SGHKS, YYEKEE (reference sequence).

On this clonotype: The junction and the germline gene differ at one end; a read error may be behind it. This chain uses TRBV10-3 with TRBJ1-2; TRBD1 agrees at 7 bases. The CDR3 length is 14 residues. Looked up from germline, CDR1 is ENHRY and CDR2 is SYGVKD. Here the CDR3 reads CASSLLEGAKGYTF. The DNA for the CDR3 is TGTGCCAGCAGTTTATTAGAGGGGGCGAAGGGCTACACCTTC.

The gene calls are TRBV5-5 and TRBJ2-7; 9 bases are shared with TRBD1. This CDR3 has 15 residues. Per the germline V gene, CDR1 is SGHKS and CDR2 is YYEKEE (reference sequence). The V segment lost 4 bases and the J segment 4 bases; nucleotides outside the gene matches: 9. CDR3 loop: CASSGPGQGGYEQYF. The CDR3 region has the DNA TGTGCCAGCAGCGGCCCGGGACAGGGAGGGTACGAGCAGTACTTC.

Only a few counts were recorded for this clonotype. The chain uses TRBV29-1 and TRBJ1-1, with D perhaps TRBD1 (5 bases). CDR3 size: 12 residues. Trimming shortened V by 5 bases and J by 4 bases, and 11 bases separated the two germline ends. Germline assignment: CDR1 SQVTM and CDR2 ANQGSEA. In nucleotides, the CDR3 is TGCAGCGTTCGGGGGGGGGTCACTGAAGCTTTCTTT. It yields the protein CSVRGGVTEAFF.

J is TRBJ2-5 and V is TRBV7-8, with TRBD2 matching 7 bases. With V trimmed by 1 base and J by 6 bases, 14 bases remained unmatched. Germline CDR1 SGHVS, CDR2 FQNEAQ. The CDR3 is 17 amino acids. This CDR3 reads CASSLEVGEGLLKTQYF. The CDR3 DNA sequence: TGTGCCAGCAGCTTAGAGGTGGGGGAGGGCCTTCTAAAGACCCAGTACTTC.

The chain has TRBV11-2 and TRBJ2-5; D might be TRBD1 or TRBD2, each matching 5 bases. V lost 5 bases and J lost 5, with 9 bases in between. CDR1 SGHAT and CDR2 FQNNGV come from the germline V gene. The CDR3 loop spans 12 amino acids. Here the CDR3 DNA reads TGTGCCAGCAGCGGGGGTTGGGAGACCCAGTACTTC. It encodes CASSGGWETQYF.

The V gene is TRBV20-1, the J gene TRBJ2-7; TRBD1 matches 10 bases. With 0 bases clipped from V and 4 bases from J, the junction kept 6 bases outside the gene matches. Germline CDR1 and CDR2: DFQATT and SNEGSKA (reference sequence). CDR3 length: 15 amino acids. CDR3: CSARDAGTGDYEQYF. DNA for the CDR3: TGCAGTGCTAGAGACGCCGGGACAGGGGATTACGAGCAGTACTTC.

The rearrangement links TRBV12-3 or TRBV12-4 to TRBJ1-2; D uncertain. The length of the CDR3 is 10 residues. V lost 8 bases and J 5 bases, leaving 6 bases between the germline ends. CDR3 amino acids: CASLQYGYTF. The CDR3, as DNA: TGTGCCAGCCTCCAGTATGGCTACACCTTC.

This clonotype was detected many times. V is TRBV20-1 and J is TRBJ1-1; D is unclear. Germline values: CDR1 DFQATT, CDR2 SNEGSKA (reference sequence). The CDR3 is 10 residues long. The V end was cut by 5 bases, the J end by 4 bases, with 5 bases between. The CDR3 loop is CSAGSTEAFF. The CDR3 coding sequence is TGCAGTGCTGGATCCACTGAAGCTTTCTTT.

The chain combines TRBV9 with TRBJ1-4; no clear D. V was pared by 0 bases and J by 6 bases, with 9 bases between. Germline V CDR1 and CDR2: SGDLS, YYNGEE. The CDR3 has 14 amino acids. This chain's CDR3 is CASSVATRDEKLFF. In nucleotides, the CDR3 is TGTGCCAGCAGCGTAGCTACGAGAGATGAAAAACTGTTTTTT.

This rearrangement joins TRBV7-9 to TRBJ2-2; tentatively, D is TRBD2 (6 bases). Trimming shortened V by 1 base and J by 10 bases, and 10 bases separated the two germline ends. Germline V gene data show CDR1 as SEHNR and CDR2 as FQNEAQ (reference sequence). There are 13 residues in the CDR3. The CDR3 loop is CASSLVEGTELFF. The CDR3 DNA is TGTGCCAGCAGCTTAGTGGAGGGCACGGAGCTGTTTTTT.

The V gene is TRBV7-9, the J gene TRBJ1-2; D is unresolved. CDR3 length equals 12 residues. Germline values: CDR1 SEHNR, CDR2 FQNEAQ (reference sequence). Trimming took off 7 bases at V and 6 bases at J, with 12 bases between the two ends. The CDR3 spells CASMGRFNGYTF. The CDR3, as DNA: TGTGCCAGCATGGGGAGGTTTAATGGCTACACCTTC.

The gene calls are TRBV5-1 and TRBJ1-6; TRBD1 matches 10 bases. V was clipped by 4 bases and J by 7 bases; unmatched bases: 8. Germline loops: CDR1 SGHRS, CDR2 YFSETQ. This CDR3 spans 16 amino acids. The DNA of the CDR3 is TGCGCCAGCAGCCGCACCGGGACAGGGGCCAATTCACCCCTCCACTTT. Its translation is CASSRTGTGANSPLHF.

The chain joins TRBV10-3 to TRBJ1-4, with D possibly matching TRBD1 (6 bases). Germline lookup yields CDR1 ENHRY and CDR2 SYGVKD. V was trimmed by 10 bases and J by 7 bases, leaving 19 bases between them. The CDR3 extends over 14 amino acids. This chain's CDR3 is CASSADRRGEKLFF. The DNA for the CDR3 is TGTGCCAGCAGCGCCGACAGGCGGGGTGAAAAACTGTTTTTT.